This T cell receptor (beta chain) was obtained from a study of blood T cell repertoires in COVID-19. Study summary: Samples came from the United States, Italy and Spain, spanning acute and convalescent COVID-19. Sources were T cells, B-cell-depleted T cells, or PBMCs; the material itself was cDNA or gDNA.

Original processing methods: Reference gene primer amplification in the assay estimated nucleated cell counts. TCRdb's table, derived via immunoSEQ multiplex PCR, lists solely in-frame clones and lacks some. Clone size and V and J calls were adopted from that table, with D and trimming inferred from the DNA. This table has 200,000 to 250,000 clones, more than 75% appearing once. CDR3 length: 13 amino acids. The germline V gene encodes CDR1 KGHSY and CDR2 FQNENV. Trimming took 4 bases from V and 6 from J; bases not matched to a gene: 5. This sequence was found in a woman in her 70s with active or convalescent COVID-19. This rearrangement joins TRBV16 to TRBJ1-1, with TRBD1 matching over 7 bases. The sequenced material came from peripheral blood. This CDR3 reads CASSPGQMSEAFF. For the CDR3, the DNA is TGTGCCAGCAGCCCGGGACAGATGTCTGAAGCTTTCTTT.